What follows are 11 T cell receptor beta chains derived from one specimen sequenced in a study of T-cell memory formation after mild COVID-19. MiXCR, run by TCRdb on the 5' RACE reads, gives a single entry per CDR3 protein. The table includes approximately 410,000 distinct CDR3 sequences, around a quarter detected once. The sample was PBMCs or a T cell subset sorted from them (not recorded which). The receptors were sampled from an adult woman who had mild COVID-19 (a few samples of this study predate the infection). Cell type and time point are not known.

This clonotype was found a few times. The chain combines TRBV3-1 with TRBJ1-2, with 9 bases fitting TRBD1. V shed 1 base, J shed 8 bases, and the junction held 5 bases outside the gene matches. Germline CDR1 and CDR2: LGHDT and YNNKEL (reference sequence). This CDR3 is 14 amino acids long. The CDR3 DNA reads as TGTGCCAGCAGCCAAGCCGGGACAGGGTACGGCTACACCTTC. It yields the protein CASSQAGTGYGYTF. The variable domain in full, completed from reference TRBV3-1 and TRBJ1-2, reads DTAVSQTPKYLVTQMGNDKSIKCEQNLGHDTMYWYKQDSKKFLKIMFSYNNKELIINETVPNRFSPKSPDKAHLNLHINSLELGDSAVYFCASSQAGTGYGYTFGSGTRLTVV.

The chain combines TRBV27 with TRBJ2-7; 10 bases line up with TRBD2. This CDR3 has 19 residues. The V gene end was trimmed by 4 bases and the J gene end by 2 bases; junction bases not matched to a gene: 17. Germline CDR1 reads MNHEY; CDR2 reads SMNVEV (reference sequence). CDR3 nucleotides: TGTGCCAGCAGTTACTCTCGGCAGGGGAGTGGACTAGCGGCCTACGAGCAGTACTTC. Encoded protein: CASSYSRQGSGLAAYEQYF.

The sample holds a few counts of this clonotype. The gene calls are TRBV2 and TRBJ2-7; TRBD1 aligns across 7 bases. V trimming: 5 bases; J trimming: 3 bases; junction bases outside the gene matches: 10. CDR3 length equals 15 residues. Germline V gives CDR1 SNHLY, CDR2 FYNNEI. CDR3 in amino acids: CASSRGQVFFYEQYF. The DNA for the CDR3 is TGTGCCAGCAGTCGCGGACAGGTTTTTTTCTACGAGCAGTACTTC.

The gene calls are TRBV12-3 or TRBV12-4 and TRBJ2-2; 7 bases fit TRBD2. The CDR3 extends over 14 amino acids. Losses at the gene ends were 6 bases for V and 6 bases for J; bases not matched to a gene: 7. DNA for the CDR3: TGTGCCAGCAGGCCTTGGGGGGGGGCCGGGGAGCTGTTTTTT. Its protein is CASRPWGGAGELFF.

The V call is TRBV11-2, the J call TRBJ2-7, with D hard to call. Trimming shortened V by 5 bases and J by 7 bases, and 9 bases separated the two germline ends. CDR1 SGHAT and CDR2 FQNNGV come from the germline V gene. The CDR3 consists of 11 residues. CDR3 amino acids: CASSASAEQYF. CDR3 DNA sequence: TGTGCCAGCAGCGCCTCGGCGGAGCAGTACTTC. Based on the CDR3 plus reference TRBV11-2 and TRBJ2-7, the full variable domain is EAGVAQSPRYKIIEKRQSVAFWCNPISGHATLYWYQQILGQGPKLLIQFQNNGVVDDSQLPKDRFSAERLKGVDSTLKIQPAKLEDSAVYLCASSASAEQYFGPGTRLTVT.

The chain carries TRBV30 and TRBJ1-1; 7 bases fit TRBD1. This CDR3 is built from 12 residues. Looked up from germline, CDR1 is GTSNPN and CDR2 is SVGIG (reference sequence). V gave up 4 bases and J gave up 3 bases; unmatched junction bases: 2. The CDR3 bases are TGTGCCTGGAACAGGGGTGACACTGAAGCTTTCTTT. This encodes CAWNRGDTEAFF.

This clonotype was found a few times. The V and J genes are TRBV4-1 and TRBJ2-3; D not resolved. Germline V lookup: CDR1 MGHRA, CDR2 YSYEKL. V was trimmed by 1 base and J by 2 bases, leaving 10 bases between them. The CDR3 covers 15 residues. The CDR3 spells CASSQVFGITDTQYF. The CDR3 DNA sequence: TGCGCCAGCAGCCAAGTGTTTGGGATCACAGATACGCAGTATTTT.

This clonotype has just a few counts. The gene calls are TRBV7-2 and TRBJ1-2; D ambiguous. From germline, CDR1 is SGHTA and CDR2 FQGNSA. The CDR3 is 14 residues long. V was pared by 7 bases and J by 2 bases, with 14 bases between. CDR3 sequence (DNA): TGTGCCAGCAACACCAACCCCATCAACTATGGCTACACCTTC. It is translated as CASNTNPINYGYTF. Complete variable domain (other parts from reference TRBV7-2 and TRBJ1-2): GAGVSQSPSNKVTEKGKDVELRCDPISGHTALYWYRQSLGQGLEFLIYFQGNSAPDKSGLPSDRFSAERTGGSVSTLTIQRTQQEDSAVYLCASNTNPINYGYTFGSGTRLTVV.

The CDR3 loop is CASSPGTYIQYF. The CDR3 nucleotides read TGTGCCAGCAGTCCGGGGACTTACATTCAGTACTTC. The chain combines TRBV28 with TRBJ2-4, with a weak D call TRBD2 (6 bases). Trimming cost V 5 bases and J 8 bases, with 10 bases left between them. CDR1 and CDR2 (germline): MDHEN, SYDVKM. CDR3 size: 12 residues.

The table lists this clonotype with a few counts. The CDR3 DNA follows: TGTGCCAGCAGCTTAGCGATGCGGACAGGGTTTCTTCGGGAGCAGTTCTTC. Translation gives CASSLAMRTGFLREQFF. The chain couples TRBV7-8 to TRBJ2-1; 8 bases match TRBD1. The germline V gene encodes CDR1 SGHVS and CDR2 FQNEAQ. The CDR3 extends over 17 amino acids. J gave up 10 bases and V 0 bases, and 14 bases lay outside the gene matches.

This chain connects TRBV6-1 to TRBJ2-1; D may match TRBD1 or TRBD2 (7 bases each). Germline loops: CDR1 MNHNS, CDR2 SASEGT. CDR3 length: 16 amino acids. Trimming took 6 bases from V and 2 from J, leaving 17 bases between them. The CDR3 nucleotides read TGTGCCAGCAGACCGTCAGGGGGGGGAGCCTACAATGAGCAGTTCTTC. Encoded protein: CASRPSGGGAYNEQFF.